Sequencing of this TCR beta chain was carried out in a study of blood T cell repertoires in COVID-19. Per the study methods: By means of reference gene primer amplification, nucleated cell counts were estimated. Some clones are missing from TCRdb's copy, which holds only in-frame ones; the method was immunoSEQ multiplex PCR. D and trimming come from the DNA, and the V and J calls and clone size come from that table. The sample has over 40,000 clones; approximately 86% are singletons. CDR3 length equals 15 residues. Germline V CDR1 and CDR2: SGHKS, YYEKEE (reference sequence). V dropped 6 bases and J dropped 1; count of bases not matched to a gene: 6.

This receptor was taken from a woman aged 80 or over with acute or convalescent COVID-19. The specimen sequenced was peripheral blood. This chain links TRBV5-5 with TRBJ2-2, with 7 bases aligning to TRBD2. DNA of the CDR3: TGTGCCAGCAAGGGGCAGCGGGGGAACACCGGGGAGCTGTTTTTT. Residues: CASKGQRGNTGELFF.